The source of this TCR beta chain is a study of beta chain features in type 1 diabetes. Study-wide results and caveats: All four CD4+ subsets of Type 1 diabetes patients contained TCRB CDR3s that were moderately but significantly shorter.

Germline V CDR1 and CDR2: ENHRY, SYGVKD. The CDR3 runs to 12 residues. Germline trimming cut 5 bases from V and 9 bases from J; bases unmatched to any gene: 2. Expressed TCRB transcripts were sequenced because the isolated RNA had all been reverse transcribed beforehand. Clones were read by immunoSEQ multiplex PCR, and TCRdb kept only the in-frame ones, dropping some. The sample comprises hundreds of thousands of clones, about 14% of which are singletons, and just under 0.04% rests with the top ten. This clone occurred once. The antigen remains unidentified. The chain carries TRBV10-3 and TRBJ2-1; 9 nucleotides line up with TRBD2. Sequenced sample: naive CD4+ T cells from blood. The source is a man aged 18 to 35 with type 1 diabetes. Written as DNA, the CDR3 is TGTGCCATCAGTAAGGGACTAGCTGAGCAGTTCTTC. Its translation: CAISKGLAEQFF.